This TCR beta chain appears in the sequencing data of a study of tumor-infiltrating lymphocytes in localized non-small cell lung cancer. Study-level findings and limits: Different pieces of the same tissue went to different assays, confounding technical variation with intratumor heterogeneity.

This CDR3 is built from 17 residues. The V end was cut by 7 bases, the J end by 0 bases, with 22 bases between. The germline gives CDR1 SGHAT, CDR2 FQNNGV. TCRdb's table, derived via immunoSEQ multiplex PCR, lists solely in-frame clones and lacks some. This sample yields more than 3,500 clones, of which 58% are seen a single time; around an eighth belongs to the top ten. By share, this clone ranks as medium-sized. The antigen is undetermined. The chain is built from TRBV11-2 and TRBJ2-7; D is tentatively TRBD1 or TRBD2 (5 bases each). Sequencing was performed on uninvolved lung tissue not adjacent to the tumor. This clonotype was obtained from a human donor with non-small cell lung cancer. The CDR3 sequence is CASKLPGAATSSYEQYF. In DNA, the CDR3 is TGTGCCAGCAAGCTTCCCGGGGCCGCTACTAGCTCCTACGAGCAGTACTTC.